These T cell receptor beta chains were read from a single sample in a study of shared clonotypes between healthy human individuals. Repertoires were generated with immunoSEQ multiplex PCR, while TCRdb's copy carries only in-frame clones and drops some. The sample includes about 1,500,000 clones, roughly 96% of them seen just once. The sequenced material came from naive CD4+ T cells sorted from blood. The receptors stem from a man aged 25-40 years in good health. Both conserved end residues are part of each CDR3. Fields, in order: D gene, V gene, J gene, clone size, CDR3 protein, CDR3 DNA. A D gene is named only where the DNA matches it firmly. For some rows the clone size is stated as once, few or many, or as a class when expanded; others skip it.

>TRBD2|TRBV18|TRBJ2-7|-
CASSPLAGAYEQYF
TGTGCCAGCTCACCTTTAGCGGGAGCCTACGAGCAGTACTTC
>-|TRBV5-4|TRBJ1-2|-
CASSLVLIPRVTANYGYTF
TGTGCCAGCAGCTTGGTTTTGATCCCCCGTGTTACAGCTAACTATGGCTACACCTTC
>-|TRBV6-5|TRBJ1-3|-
CASSYGNTIYF
TGTGCCAGCAGTTACGGGAACACCATATATTTT
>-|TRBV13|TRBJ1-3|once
CASSHSSGNTIYF
TGTGCCAGTAGTCACAGCTCTGGAAACACCATATATTTT
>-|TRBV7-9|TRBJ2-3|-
CASSLTGISTDTQYF
TGTGCCAGCAGCTTAACAGGAATTAGCACAGATACGCAGTATTTT
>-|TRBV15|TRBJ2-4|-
CATSLENLAKNIQYF
TGTGCCACCAGCCTAGAGAACCTAGCCAAAAACATTCAGTACTTC
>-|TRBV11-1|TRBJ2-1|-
CASSLNPGSSYNEQFF
TGTGCCAGCAGCTTAAATCCGGGGAGCTCCTACAATGAGCAGTTCTTC
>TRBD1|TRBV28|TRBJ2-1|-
CASSLDRVHEQFF
TGTGCCAGCAGTTTGGACAGGGTTCATGAGCAGTTCTTC
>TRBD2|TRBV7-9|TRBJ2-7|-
CASSPSAGGRTYEQYF
TGTGCCAGCAGCCCAAGTGCGGGAGGGAGGACCTACGAGCAGTACTTC
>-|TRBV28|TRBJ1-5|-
CASTTRLLGNQPQHF
TGTGCCAGCACCACGCGGCTCCTGGGCAATCAGCCCCAGCATTTT
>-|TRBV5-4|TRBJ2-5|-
CASSLGVQETQYF
TGTGCCAGCAGCTTGGGGGTTCAAGAGACCCAGTACTTC
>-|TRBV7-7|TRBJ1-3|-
CASSPSLRGTIYF
TGTGCCAGCAGCCCCTCTCTGCGGGGCACCATATATTTT
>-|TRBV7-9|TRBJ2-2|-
CASSLNFLPGSAGELFF
TGTGCCAGCAGCTTAAATTTTTTACCGGGGTCGGCCGGGGAGCTGTTTTTT
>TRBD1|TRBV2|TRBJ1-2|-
CASSSGKGQGGYGYTF
TGTGCCAGCAGCTCAGGGAAAGGACAGGGAGGCTATGGCTACACCTTC
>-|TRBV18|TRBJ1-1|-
CASSRPSLGTEAFF
TGTGCCAGCTCTAGACCCTCCTTGGGCACTGAAGCTTTCTTT
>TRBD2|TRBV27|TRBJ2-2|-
CASTLLAGAGGELFF
TGTGCCAGCACCCTATTAGCGGGAGCCGGCGGGGAGCTGTTTTTT
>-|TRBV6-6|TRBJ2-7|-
CASSTSGGSLYEQYF
TGTGCCAGCAGTACGTCAGGGGGGTCCCTCTACGAGCAGTACTTC
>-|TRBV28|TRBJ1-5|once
CASSLIERVRGNQPQHF
TGTGCCAGCAGTTTAATAGAGAGGGTAAGGGGAAATCAGCCCCAGCATTTT
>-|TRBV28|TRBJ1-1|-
CASSLDIRVPGTEAFF
TGTGCCAGCAGTTTAGACATCAGGGTTCCGGGCACTGAAGCTTTCTTT
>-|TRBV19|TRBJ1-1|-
CAAKGGTEAFF
TGTGCCGCCAAGGGAGGGACTGAAGCTTTCTTT
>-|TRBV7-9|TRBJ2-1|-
CASSVLYNEQFF
TGTGCCAGCAGCGTACTCTACAATGAGCAGTTCTTC
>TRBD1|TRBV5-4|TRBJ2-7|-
CASSFLVTGTGRYEQYF
TGTGCCAGCAGCTTTTTGGTGACCGGGACAGGGCGGTACGAGCAGTACTTC
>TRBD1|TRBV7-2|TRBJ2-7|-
CASSRDRASYEQYF
TGTGCCAGCAGCCGGGACAGGGCTTCCTACGAGCAGTACTTC
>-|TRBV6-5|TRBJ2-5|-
CASSLRGDQETQYF
TGTGCCAGCAGCCTCAGGGGCGACCAAGAGACCCAGTACTTC
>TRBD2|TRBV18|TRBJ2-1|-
CASSPLRGRSYNEQFF
TGTGCCAGCTCACCACTTCGCGGGAGGTCCTACAATGAGCAGTTCTTC
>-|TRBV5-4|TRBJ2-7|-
CASSFWAASGEQYF
TGTGCCAGCAGCTTCTGGGCCGCCTCTGGAGAGCAGTACTTC
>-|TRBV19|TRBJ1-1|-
CASQTDTNTEAFF
TGTGCCAGCCAGACCGATACGAACACTGAAGCTTTCTTT
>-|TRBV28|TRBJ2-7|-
CASRPWAGTPYEQYF
TGTGCCAGCAGACCATGGGCCGGGACGCCCTACGAGCAGTACTTC
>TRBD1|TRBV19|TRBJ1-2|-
CASSTDRVSYGYTF
TGTGCCAGTAGTACCGACAGGGTGTCCTATGGCTACACCTTC
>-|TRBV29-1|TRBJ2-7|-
CSVYTMWERSYEQYF
TGCAGCGTTTACACTATGTGGGAGAGGTCCTACGAGCAGTACTTC
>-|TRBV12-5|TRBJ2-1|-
CASGLSGRPLGEQFF
TGTGCTAGTGGTTTGTCGGGCAGACCCCTGGGTGAGCAGTTCTTC
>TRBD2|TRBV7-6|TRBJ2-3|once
CASSRYPGGSGGTDTQYF
TGTGCCAGCAGCCGGTATCCGGGAGGTTCTGGGGGTACAGATACGCAGTATTTT
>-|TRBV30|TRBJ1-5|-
CAWSEGVGVSNQPQHF
TGTGCCTGGTCAGAAGGGGTTGGGGTGAGCAATCAGCCCCAGCATTTT
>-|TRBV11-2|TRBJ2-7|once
CASSLDARIYEQYF
TGTGCCAGCAGCTTAGATGCCAGAATATACGAGCAGTACTTC
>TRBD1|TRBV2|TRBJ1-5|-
CARGDRGNQPQHF
TGTGCCAGGGGGGACAGGGGCAATCAGCCCCAGCATTTT
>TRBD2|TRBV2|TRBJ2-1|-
CASSRREGRNEQFF
TGTGCCAGCAGTCGGCGGGAGGGCCGGAATGAGCAGTTCTTC
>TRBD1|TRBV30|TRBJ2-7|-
CAWRPHRGEQYF
TGTGCCTGGAGGCCTCACAGGGGCGAGCAGTACTTC
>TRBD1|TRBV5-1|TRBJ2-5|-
CASSVDRVQETQYF
TGCGCCAGCAGCGTAGACAGGGTTCAAGAGACCCAGTACTTC
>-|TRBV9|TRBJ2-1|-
CASSVGPRWGNEQFF
TGTGCCAGCAGCGTGGGGCCTCGCTGGGGTAATGAGCAGTTCTTC
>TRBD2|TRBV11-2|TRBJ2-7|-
CASSLDYLGAGGEEQYF
TGTGCCAGCAGCTTAGACTACCTTGGGGCGGGAGGGGAAGAGCAGTACTTC
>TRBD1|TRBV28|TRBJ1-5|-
CASSLLRTGNQPQHF
TGTGCCAGCAGTTTACTACGGACAGGAAATCAGCCCCAGCATTTT
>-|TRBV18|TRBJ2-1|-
CASSQGYYNEQFF
TGTGCCAGCTCCCAGGGGTACTACAATGAGCAGTTCTTC
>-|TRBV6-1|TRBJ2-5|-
CASGGRVWGETQYF
TGTGCCAGCGGGGGAAGAGTGTGGGGTGAGACCCAGTACTTC
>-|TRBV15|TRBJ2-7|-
CATSRSPGVGYEQYF
TGTGCCACCAGCAGAAGTCCGGGAGTCGGCTACGAGCAGTACTTC
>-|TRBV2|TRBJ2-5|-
CASRDPGEETQYF
TGTGCCAGCAGAGACCCAGGAGAAGAGACCCAGTACTTC
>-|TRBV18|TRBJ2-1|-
CASSPQAGPSYNEQFF
TGTGCCAGCTCACCACAAGCGGGTCCCTCCTACAATGAGCAGTTCTTC
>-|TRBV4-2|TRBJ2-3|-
CASSPPGRNRGTDTQYF
TGTGCCAGCAGCCCCCCGGGGCGGAACAGGGGCACAGATACGCAGTATTTT
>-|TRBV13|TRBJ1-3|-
CASSLVGGVIRNTIYF
TGTGCCAGCAGCTTAGTGGGGGGCGTTATACGAAACACCATATATTTT
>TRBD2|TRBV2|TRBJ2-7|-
CASSEVSPRGGGEQYF
TGTGCCAGCAGTGAAGTCTCCCCCAGAGGCGGGGGCGAGCAGTACTTC
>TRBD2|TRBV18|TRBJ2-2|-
CASSPPRLAGGFTGELFF
TGTGCCAGCTCACCCCCCCGACTAGCGGGAGGCTTCACCGGGGAGCTGTTTTTT
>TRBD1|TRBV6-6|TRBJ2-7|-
CASSYPGQGYYEQYF
TGTGCCAGCAGTTACCCGGGACAGGGCTACTACGAGCAGTACTTC
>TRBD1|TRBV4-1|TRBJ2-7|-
CASSQDIDRGDRTSYEQYF
TGCGCCAGCAGCCAAGATATCGACAGGGGGGACAGGACATCCTACGAGCAGTACTTC
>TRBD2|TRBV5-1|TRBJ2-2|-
CASSLGLAVNTGELFF
TGCGCCAGCAGCTTGGGGCTAGCGGTAAACACCGGGGAGCTGTTTTTT
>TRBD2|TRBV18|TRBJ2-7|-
CASSPGLAVLRVYEQYF
TGTGCCAGCTCTCCTGGACTAGCGGTGTTGAGAGTGTACGAGCAGTACTTC